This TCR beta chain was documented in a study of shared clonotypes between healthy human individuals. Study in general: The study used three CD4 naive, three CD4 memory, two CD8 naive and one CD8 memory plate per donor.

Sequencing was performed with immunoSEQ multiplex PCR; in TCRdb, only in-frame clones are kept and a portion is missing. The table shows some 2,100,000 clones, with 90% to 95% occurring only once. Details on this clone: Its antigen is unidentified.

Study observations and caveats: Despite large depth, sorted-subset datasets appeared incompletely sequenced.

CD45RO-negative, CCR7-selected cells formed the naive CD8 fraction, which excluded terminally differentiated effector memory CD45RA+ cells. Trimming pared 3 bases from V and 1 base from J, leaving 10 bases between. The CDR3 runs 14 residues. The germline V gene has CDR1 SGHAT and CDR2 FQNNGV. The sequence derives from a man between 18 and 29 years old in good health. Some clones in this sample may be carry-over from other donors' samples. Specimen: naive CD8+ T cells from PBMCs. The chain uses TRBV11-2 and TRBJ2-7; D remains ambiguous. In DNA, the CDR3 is TGTGCCAGCAGCTTTAGTCCCAGGTCCTACGAGCAGTACTTC. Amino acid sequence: CASSFSPRSYEQYF.